This T cell receptor beta chain was recorded in a study of tumor-infiltrating lymphocytes in primary liver carcinoma. Study-level information: Measuring roughly 4 to 10 cm across, the tumors were staged as T1-T3 N0M0. Regardless of tissue type, samples showed similar yields of roughly 3.5 to 8 million productive TCRbeta reads. Study results and limitations: Against blood, tumors held a significantly higher top-250-clone fraction (p = 0.039).

As to this clonotype: Its antigen is currently unknown.

cDNA specific to TCR beta was made from 500 ng of total RNA, with a constant-region primer employed for priming. Amplification in three nested multiplex PCR rounds with slightly modified ARM-PCR gave rise to TCR beta libraries. The study ran its first two PCR rounds for around 9 cycles each, using TRBV1-TRBV30 forward primers and a C-beta reverse primer. TCRdb re-called the multiplex PCR reads with MiXCR, one entry per CDR3 protein. Of approximately 330,000 distinct CDR3 sequences detected, less than 65% appear once; the ten largest clones hold under 8.5%. Out of unsorted whole blood came the blood RNA, and germline DNA was extracted as well. None of the patients had received treatment, and all had chronic HBV infection. The CDR3 loop spans 15 amino acids. Per the germline V gene, CDR1 is SGHDN and CDR2 is FVKESK. V was cut by 1 base and J by 2 bases, with 12 bases left in between.

Sample: peripheral blood. This chain connects TRBV14 to TRBJ2-7, with D perhaps TRBD1 or TRBD2 (5 bases each). This clonotype was obtained from a middle-aged man with primary liver carcinoma and hepatitis B virus infection. The CDR3 is CASSQAMRGTYEQYF. In DNA, the CDR3 is TGTGCCAGCAGCCAAGCGATGAGGGGTACCTACGAGCAGTACTTC.